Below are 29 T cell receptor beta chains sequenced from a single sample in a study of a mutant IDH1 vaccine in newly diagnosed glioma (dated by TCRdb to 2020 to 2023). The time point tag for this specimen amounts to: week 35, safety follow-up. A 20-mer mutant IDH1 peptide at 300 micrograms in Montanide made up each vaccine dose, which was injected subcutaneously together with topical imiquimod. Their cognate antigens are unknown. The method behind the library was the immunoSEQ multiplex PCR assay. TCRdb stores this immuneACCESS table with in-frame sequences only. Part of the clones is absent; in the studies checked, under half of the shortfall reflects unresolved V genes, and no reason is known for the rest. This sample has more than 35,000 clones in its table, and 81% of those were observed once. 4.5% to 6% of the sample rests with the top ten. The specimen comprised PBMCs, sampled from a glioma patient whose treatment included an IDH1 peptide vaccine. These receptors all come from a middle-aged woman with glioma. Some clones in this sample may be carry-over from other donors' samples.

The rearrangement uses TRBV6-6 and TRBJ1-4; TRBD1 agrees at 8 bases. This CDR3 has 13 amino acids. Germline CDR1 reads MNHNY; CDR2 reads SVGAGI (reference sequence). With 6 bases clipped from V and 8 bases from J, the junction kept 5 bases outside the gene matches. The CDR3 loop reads CASRGDRREKLFF. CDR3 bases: TGTGCCAGCAGGGGGGACAGGCGCGAAAAACTGTTTTTT.

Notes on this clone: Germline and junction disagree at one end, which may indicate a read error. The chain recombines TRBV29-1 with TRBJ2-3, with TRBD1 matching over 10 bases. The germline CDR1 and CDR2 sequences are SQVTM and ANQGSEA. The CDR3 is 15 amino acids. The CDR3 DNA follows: TGCAGCGTTACCGGGACAGGGGAGGGCACAAATACGCAGTATTTT. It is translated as CSVTGTGEGTNTQYF.

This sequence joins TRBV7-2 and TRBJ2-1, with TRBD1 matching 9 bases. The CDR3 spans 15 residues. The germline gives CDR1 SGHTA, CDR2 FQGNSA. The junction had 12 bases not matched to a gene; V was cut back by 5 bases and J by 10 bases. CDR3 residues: CASSPSGTGPPEQFF. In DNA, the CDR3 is TGTGCCAGCAGCCCGTCCGGGACAGGGCCTCCGGAGCAGTTCTTC. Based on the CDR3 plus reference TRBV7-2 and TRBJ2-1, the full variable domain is GAGVSQSPSNKVTEKGKDVELRCDPISGHTALYWYRQSLGQGLEFLIYFQGNSAPDKSGLPSDRFSAERTGGSVSTLTIQRTQQEDSAVYLCASSPSGTGPPEQFFGPGTRLTVL.

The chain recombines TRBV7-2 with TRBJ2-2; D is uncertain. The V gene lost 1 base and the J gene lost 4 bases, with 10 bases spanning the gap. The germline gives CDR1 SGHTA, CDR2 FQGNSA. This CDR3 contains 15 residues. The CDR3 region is CASSLVSRATGELFF. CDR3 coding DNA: TGTGCCAGCAGCTTAGTAAGCAGAGCCACCGGGGAGCTGTTTTTT.

The chain's CDR3 is CASSVWTGGAGDTDTQYF. CDR3 bases: TGTGCCAGCAGCGTATGGACAGGGGGCGCGGGAGACACAGATACGCAGTATTTT. The rearrangement uses TRBV9 and TRBJ2-3; TRBD1 matches at 11 bases. Looked up from germline, CDR1 is SGDLS and CDR2 is YYNGEE. Trimming at V came to 1 base and at J to 2 bases, leaving 9 bases not matched to a gene. There are 18 residues in the CDR3.

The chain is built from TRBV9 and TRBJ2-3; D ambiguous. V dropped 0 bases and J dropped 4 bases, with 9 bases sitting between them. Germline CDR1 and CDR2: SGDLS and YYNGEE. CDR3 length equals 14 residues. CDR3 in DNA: TGTGCCAGCAGCGTAGGTGGTGAAGCAGATACGCAGTATTTT. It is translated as CASSVGGEADTQYF.

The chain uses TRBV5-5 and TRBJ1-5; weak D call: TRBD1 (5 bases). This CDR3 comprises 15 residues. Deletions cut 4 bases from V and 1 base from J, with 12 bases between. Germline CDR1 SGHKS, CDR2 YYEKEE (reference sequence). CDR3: CASSLWDGSNQPQHF. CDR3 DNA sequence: TGTGCCAGCAGCCTTTGGGACGGAAGCAATCAGCCCCAGCATTTT. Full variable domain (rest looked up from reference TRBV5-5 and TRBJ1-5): DAGVTQSPTHLIKTRGQQVTLRCSPISGHKSVSWYQQVLGQGPQFIFQYYEKEERGRGNFPDRFSARQFPNYSSELNVNALLLGDSALYLCASSLWDGSNQPQHFGDGTRLSIL.

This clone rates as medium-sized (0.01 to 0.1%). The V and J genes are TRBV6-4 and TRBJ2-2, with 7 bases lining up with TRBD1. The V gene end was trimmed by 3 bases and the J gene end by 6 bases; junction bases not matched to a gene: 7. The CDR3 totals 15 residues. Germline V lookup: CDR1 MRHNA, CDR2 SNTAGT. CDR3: CASSEKGTEPGELFF. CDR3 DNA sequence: TGTGCCAGCAGTGAAAAAGGGACAGAGCCCGGGGAGCTGTTTTTT.

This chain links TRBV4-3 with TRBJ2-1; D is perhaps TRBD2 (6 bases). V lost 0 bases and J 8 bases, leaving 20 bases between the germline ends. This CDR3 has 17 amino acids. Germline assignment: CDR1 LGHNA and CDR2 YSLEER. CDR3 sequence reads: CASSQDGLIGGGDEQFF. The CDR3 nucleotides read TGCGCCAGCAGCCAAGATGGGTTAATTGGGGGAGGCGATGAGCAGTTCTTC.

The CDR3 region has the DNA TGTGCCAGCAGCTTAAACAGGGGGACTGAAGCTTTCTTT. This gives the protein CASSLNRGTEAFF. The rearrangement joins TRBV7-2 to TRBJ1-1; 8 nucleotides match TRBD1. The CDR3 runs to 13 residues. Per the germline V gene, CDR1 is SGHTA and CDR2 is FQGNSA. Losses at the gene ends were 2 bases for V and 5 bases for J; bases not matched to a gene: 1.

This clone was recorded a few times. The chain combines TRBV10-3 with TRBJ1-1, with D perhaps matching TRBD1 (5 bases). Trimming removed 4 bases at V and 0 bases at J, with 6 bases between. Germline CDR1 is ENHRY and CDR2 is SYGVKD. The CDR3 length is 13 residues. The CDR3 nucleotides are TGTGCCATCAGTGGACAGCTGAACACTGAAGCTTTCTTT. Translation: CAISGQLNTEAFF.

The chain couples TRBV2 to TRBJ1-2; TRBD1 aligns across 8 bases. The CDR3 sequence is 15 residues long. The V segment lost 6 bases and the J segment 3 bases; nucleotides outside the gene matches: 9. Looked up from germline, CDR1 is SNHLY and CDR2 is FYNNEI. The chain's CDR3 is CASSALTGEDYGYTF. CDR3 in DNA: TGTGCCAGCAGCGCCCTGACAGGGGAAGACTATGGCTACACCTTC.

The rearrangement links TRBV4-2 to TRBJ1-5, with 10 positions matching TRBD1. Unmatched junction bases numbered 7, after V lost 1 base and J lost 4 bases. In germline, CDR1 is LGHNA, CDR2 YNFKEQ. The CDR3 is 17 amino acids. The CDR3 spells CASSQGAPGQGNQPQHF. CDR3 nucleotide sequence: TGTGCCAGCAGCCAAGGGGCCCCGGGACAGGGGAATCAGCCCCAGCATTTT.

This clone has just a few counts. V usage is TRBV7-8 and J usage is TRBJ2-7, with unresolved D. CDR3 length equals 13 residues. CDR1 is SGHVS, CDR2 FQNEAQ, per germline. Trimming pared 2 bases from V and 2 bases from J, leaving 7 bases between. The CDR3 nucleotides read TGTGCCAGCAGCTTACTGTTAGCCTACGAGCAGTACTTC. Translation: CASSLLLAYEQYF.

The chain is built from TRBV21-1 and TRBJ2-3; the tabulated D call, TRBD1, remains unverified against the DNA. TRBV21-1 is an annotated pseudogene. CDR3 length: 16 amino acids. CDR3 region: CASSKGSTGYGDTQYF. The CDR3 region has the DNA TGTGCCAGCAGCAAAGGGTCGACAGGGTATGGAGATACGCAGTATTTT.

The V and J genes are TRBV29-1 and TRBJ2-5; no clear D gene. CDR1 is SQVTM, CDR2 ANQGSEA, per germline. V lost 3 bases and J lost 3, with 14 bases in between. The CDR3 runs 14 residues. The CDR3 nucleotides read TGCAGCGTTGATCCAGCGAGAGCGAAAGAGACCCAGTACTTC. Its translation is CSVDPARAKETQYF.

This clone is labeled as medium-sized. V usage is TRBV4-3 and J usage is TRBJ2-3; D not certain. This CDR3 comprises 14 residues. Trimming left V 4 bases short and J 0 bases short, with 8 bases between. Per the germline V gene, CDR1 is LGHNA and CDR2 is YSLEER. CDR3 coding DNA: TGCGCCAGCAGCCGAGAGGACAGCACAGATACGCAGTATTTT. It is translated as CASSREDSTDTQYF.

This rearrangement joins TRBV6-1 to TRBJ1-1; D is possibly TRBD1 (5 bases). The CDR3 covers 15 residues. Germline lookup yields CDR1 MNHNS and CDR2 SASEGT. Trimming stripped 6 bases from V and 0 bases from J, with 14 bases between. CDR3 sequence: CASRAPGTVNTEAFF. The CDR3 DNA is TGTGCCAGCAGGGCTCCCGGGACGGTGAACACTGAAGCTTTCTTT.

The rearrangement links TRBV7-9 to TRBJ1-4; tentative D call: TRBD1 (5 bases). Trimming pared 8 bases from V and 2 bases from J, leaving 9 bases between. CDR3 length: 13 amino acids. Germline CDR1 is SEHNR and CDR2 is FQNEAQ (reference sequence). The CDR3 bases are TGTGCCAGCGTGAGGGACACTAATGAAAAACTGTTTTTT. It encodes CASVRDTNEKLFF.

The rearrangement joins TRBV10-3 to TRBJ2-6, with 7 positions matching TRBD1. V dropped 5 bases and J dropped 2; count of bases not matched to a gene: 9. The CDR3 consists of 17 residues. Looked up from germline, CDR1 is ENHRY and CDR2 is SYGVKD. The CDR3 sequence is CAISTGTAQTGANVLTF. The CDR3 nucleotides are TGTGCCATCAGTACCGGGACAGCCCAAACTGGGGCCAACGTCCTGACTTTC.

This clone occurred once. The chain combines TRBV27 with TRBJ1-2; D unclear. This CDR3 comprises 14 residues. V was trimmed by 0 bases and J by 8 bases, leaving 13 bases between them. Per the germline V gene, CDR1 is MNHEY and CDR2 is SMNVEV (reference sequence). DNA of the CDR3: TGTGCCAGCAGTTTATCCGCTCGGAGCGGGGGCTACACCTTC. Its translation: CASSLSARSGGYTF.

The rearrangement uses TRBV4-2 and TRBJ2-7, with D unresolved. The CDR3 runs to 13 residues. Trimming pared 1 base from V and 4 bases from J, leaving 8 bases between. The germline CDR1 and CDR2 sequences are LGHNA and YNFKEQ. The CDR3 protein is CASSQGAPYEQYF. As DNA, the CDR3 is TGTGCCAGCAGCCAAGGGGCTCCGTACGAGCAGTACTTC.

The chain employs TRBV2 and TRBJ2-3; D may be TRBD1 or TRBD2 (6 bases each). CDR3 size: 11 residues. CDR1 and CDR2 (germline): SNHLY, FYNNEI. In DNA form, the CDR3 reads TGTGCGAGGGGGGATGGAGATACGCAGTATTTT. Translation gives CARGDGDTQYF. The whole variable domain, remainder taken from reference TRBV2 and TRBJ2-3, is EPEVTQTPSHQVTQMGQEVILRCVPISNHLYFYWYRQILGQKVEFLVSFYNNEISEKSEIFDDQFSVERPDGSNFTLKIRSTKLEDSAMYFCARGDGDTQYFGPGTRLTVL.

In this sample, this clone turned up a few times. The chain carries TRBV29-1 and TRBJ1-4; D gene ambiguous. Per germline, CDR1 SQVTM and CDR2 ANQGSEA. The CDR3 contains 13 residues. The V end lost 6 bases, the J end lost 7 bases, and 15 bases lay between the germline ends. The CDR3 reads CSVEPLKGEKLFF. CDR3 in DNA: TGCAGCGTCGAGCCCCTTAAGGGTGAAAAACTGTTTTTT.

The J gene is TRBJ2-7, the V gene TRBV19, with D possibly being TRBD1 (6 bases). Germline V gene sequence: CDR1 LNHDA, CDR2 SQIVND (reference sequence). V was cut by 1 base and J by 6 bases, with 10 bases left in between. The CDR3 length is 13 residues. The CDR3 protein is CASSIARGGEQYF. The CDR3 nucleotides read TGTGCCAGTAGTATAGCCAGGGGCGGCGAGCAGTACTTC.

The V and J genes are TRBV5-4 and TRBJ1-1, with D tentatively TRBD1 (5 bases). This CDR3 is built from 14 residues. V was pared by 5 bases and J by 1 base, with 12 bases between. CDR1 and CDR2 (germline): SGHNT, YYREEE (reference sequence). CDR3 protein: CASRPPGGNTEAFF. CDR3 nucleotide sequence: TGTGCCAGCAGGCCTCCCGGGGGGAACACTGAAGCTTTCTTT.

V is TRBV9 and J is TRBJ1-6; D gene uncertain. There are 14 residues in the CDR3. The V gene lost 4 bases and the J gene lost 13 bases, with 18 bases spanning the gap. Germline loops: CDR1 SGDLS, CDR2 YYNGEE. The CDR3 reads CASSLEPSRGPLHF. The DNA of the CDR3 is TGTGCCAGCAGCCTCGAACCGTCGAGAGGGCCCCTCCACTTT.

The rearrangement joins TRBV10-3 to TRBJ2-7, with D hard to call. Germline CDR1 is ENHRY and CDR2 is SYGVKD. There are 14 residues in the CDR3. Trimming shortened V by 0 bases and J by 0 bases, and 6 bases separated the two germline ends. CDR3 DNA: TGTGCCATCAGTGAGTCGCAGAGCTCCTACGAGCAGTACTTC. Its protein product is CAISESQSSYEQYF.

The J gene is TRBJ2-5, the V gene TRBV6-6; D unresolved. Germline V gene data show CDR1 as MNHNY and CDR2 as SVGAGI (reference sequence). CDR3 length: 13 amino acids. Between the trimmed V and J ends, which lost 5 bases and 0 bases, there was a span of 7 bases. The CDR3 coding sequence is TGTGCCAGCAGTATTAGACACCAAGAGACCCAGTACTTC. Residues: CASSIRHQETQYF.